The present T cell receptor (beta chain) was sequenced within a study of T cells in women clearing cervical HPV infection (dated by TCRdb to 2017 to 2018). The study in broad terms: Cases were approximately 25 women with histologically confirmed HPV16-related CIN3 or worse, including a couple of invasive cancers. Cases had a median age of around 34 years compared with 38 to 40 for controls, and baseline characteristics showed no significant differences between the groups. Since HLA typing was available for only a few women, HLA type could not be ruled out as a confounder. The parent cohort enrolled under 11,000 women aged 18 or older in Guanacaste, Costa Rica, in about 1992 to 1994 and followed the women for seven years. The exploratory proof-of-principle case-control study was nested within the Guanacaste HPV Natural History Study in Costa Rica and compared TCR repertoires across cervical HPV16 outcomes. The controls were 25 or so women whose single incident HPV16 infection cleared within 12 months with no development of precancer or cancer. Five blinded duplicates per group were added as quality controls, giving around 60 samples: 50 or so participants and 10 replicates. For cases, a median interval of 149 days, with an interquartile range of roughly 80 to 200 days, was observed between lesion detection and blood sampling. Cases and controls were matched on age within five years and on year of sample collection. Blood from cases was drawn at the visit where the lesion was first identified, while blood from controls was drawn once the infection was no longer detected.

Inclusive of the bounding cysteine and phenylalanine, the CDR3 is 16 residues long. The DNA has 39 bases, all within the CDR3, and is read from base 1. After removal of 2 bases from V and 5 bases from J, the junction retains 8 bases not matched to a gene. CDR1 and CDR2 were assigned from the germline V gene as MGHDK and SYGVNS. Every participant had a single incident cervical HPV16 infection, and women with prevalent HPV16 infections were excluded. Cervical HPV DNA was detected with MY09/MY11 PCR, and genotyping was done with dot-blot hybridization. About 14 mL of heparinized blood were centrifuged, and the buffy coat was split into aliquots, frozen at -30 degrees C, and then kept at -80 degrees C. QIAGEN kits were used to extract genomic DNA from buffy coat specimens. TCR beta CDR3 regions were amplified by multiplex PCR from an average of roughly 1,300 ng genomic DNA per sample using the immunoSEQ assay. The assay corrected primer bias using a complete synthetic TCR repertoire to establish an amplification baseline. The amplicons were sequenced on the Illumina platform. Under the source paper's analysis protocol: Sequences were error-corrected by clustering with frequency ratios and a modified nearest-neighbor algorithm and were then analyzed in the immunoSEQ Analyzer with IMGT gene definitions. At each rarefaction depth, TCR richness and evenness were averaged across 20 rarefaction repeats, and any sample with fewer sequences than the depth was left out. V, D and J gene relative abundances were compared between groups with Wilcoxon rank sum tests, applying FDR correction. In the blinded duplicates, the intraclass correlation was over 95% for TCR richness and averaged about 80% across roughly 70 gene segments. Sourced from immuneACCESS, this table was stored by TCRdb with only in-frame sequences that have V and J called. A share of the clones is absent; for the studies checked, an unresolved V gene accounts for under half, and the remainder has no known explanation. V and J calls and clone size follow that table, whereas D and trimming were derived from the DNA. The sample's own table lists tens of thousands of clones. 5.5% to 7% of the sample is taken by the ten largest.

Overall study outcomes, separate from this receptor: Cases had lower TRBV6-7 relative abundance than controls (about 0.1% versus 0.15%; Bonferroni P = 0.0008). By combining richness with V gene abundances, random forest classifiers separated cases from controls with an estimated AUC of around 0.85. Significantly higher TCR repertoire richness was observed in CIN3+ cases than in controls across sequencing depths, whereas no difference in evenness was found. Because the number of T cells per sample was unknown, the richness differences could reflect varying T-cell content rather than repertoire biology. The cross-sectional design could not show whether associations preceded infection or resulted from it; effector/memory subsets and HPV-specific T cells were not isolated.

On this clone: It has no known antigen specificity. The read comes to an end 3 residues before the CDR3 does, leaving the germline J gene to fill in the end.

Recombination linked TRBV25-1 to TRBJ2-1; TRBD2 lines up with 8 middle nucleotides. The sequencing input was blood buffy coat. This TCR was sampled from a woman between 18 and 69 years old with a cervical HPV16 infection that either progressed to CIN3+ or cleared (not recorded which). The DNA read from the CDR3 is TGTGCCAGCAGTGAAGAGATTAGCGGGACGAACAATGAG. It codes for CASSEEISGTNNE. Given in full, the CDR3 is CASSEEISGTNNEQFF.